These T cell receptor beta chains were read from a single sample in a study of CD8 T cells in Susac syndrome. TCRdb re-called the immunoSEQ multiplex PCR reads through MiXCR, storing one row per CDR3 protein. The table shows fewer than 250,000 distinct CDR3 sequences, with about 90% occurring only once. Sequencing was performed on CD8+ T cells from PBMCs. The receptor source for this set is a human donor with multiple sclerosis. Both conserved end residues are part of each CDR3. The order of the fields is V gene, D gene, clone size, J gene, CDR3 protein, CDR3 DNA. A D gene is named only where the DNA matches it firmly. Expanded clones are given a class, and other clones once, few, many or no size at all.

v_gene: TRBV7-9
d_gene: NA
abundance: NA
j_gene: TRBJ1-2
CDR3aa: CASSLVAVPYGYTF
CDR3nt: TGTGCCAGCAGCTTAGTCGCTGTTCCCTATGGCTACACCTTC

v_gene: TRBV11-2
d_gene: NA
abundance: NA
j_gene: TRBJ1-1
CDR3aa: CASSLNSEAFF
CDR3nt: TGTGCCAGCAGCTTGAATTCTGAAGCTTTCTTT

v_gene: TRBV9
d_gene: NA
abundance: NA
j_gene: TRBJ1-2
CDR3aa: CASSTDPSTGGRYGYTF
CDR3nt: TGTGCCAGCAGCACAGACCCCTCAACGGGAGGTCGTTATGGCTACACCTTC

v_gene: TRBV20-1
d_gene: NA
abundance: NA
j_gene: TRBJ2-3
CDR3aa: CSARAVSTGTDTQYF
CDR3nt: TGCAGTGCTAGAGCCGTAAGCACAGGCACAGATACGCAGTATTTT

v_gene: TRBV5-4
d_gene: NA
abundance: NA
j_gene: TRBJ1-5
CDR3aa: CASSLGQFDQPQHF
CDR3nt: TGTGCCAGCAGCTTGGGACAGTTTGATCAGCCCCAGCATTTT

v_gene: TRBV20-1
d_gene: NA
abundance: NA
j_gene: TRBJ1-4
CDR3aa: CSATLRADRDGGLFF
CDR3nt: TGCAGTGCTACGCTACGGGCAGACCGCGATGGGGGACTGTTTTTT

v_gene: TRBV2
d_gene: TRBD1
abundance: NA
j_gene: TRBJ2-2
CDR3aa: CASNKGQGSTGELFF
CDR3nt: TGTGCCAGCAATAAAGGACAGGGTTCCACCGGGGAGCTGTTTTTT

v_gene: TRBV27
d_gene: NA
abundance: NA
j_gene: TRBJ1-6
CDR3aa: CASSYRASYNSPLHF
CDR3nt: TGTGCCAGCAGTTACAGGGCCTCCTATAATTCACCCCTCCACTTT

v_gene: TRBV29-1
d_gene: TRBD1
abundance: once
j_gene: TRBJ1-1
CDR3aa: CSVVDRENTEAFF
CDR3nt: TGCAGCGTCGTCGACAGGGAGAACACTGAAGCTTTCTTT

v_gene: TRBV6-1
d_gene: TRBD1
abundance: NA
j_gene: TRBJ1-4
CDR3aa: CASRGQEGIATNEKLFF
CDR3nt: TGTGCCAGCAGGGGACAGGAGGGTATTGCAACTAATGAAAAACTGTTTTTT

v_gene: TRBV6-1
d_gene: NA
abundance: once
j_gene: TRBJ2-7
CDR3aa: CASSEEWDAYEQYF
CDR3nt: TGTGCCAGCAGTGAAGAATGGGACGCCTACGAGCAGTACTTC

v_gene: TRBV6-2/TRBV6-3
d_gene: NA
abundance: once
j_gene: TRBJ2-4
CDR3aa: CASSYHAGDIQYF
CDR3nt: TGTGCCAGCAGTTACCACGCTGGGGACATTCAGTACTTC

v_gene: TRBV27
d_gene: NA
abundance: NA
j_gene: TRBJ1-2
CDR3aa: CASRPLGGADGYTF
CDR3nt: TGTGCCAGCAGACCCCTGGGGGGGGCGGACGGCTACACCTTC

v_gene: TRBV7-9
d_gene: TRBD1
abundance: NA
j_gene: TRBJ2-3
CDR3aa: CASSARQGSTDTQYF
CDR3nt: TGTGCCAGCAGCGCCCGACAGGGGAGCACAGATACGCAGTATTTT

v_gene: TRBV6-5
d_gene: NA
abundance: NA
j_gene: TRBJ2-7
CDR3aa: CASSYRGVPYEQYF
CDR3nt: TGTGCCAGCAGTTATCGTGGGGTTCCCTACGAGCAGTACTTC

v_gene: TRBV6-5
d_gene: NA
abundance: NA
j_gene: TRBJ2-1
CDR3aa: CASTSRGYNEQFF
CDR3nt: TGTGCCAGCACTTCCCGGGGGTACAATGAGCAGTTCTTC

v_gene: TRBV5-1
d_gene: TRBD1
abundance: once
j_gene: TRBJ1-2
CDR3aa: CAAGPDRGDGYTF
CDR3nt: TGCGCCGCCGGCCCCGACAGGGGAGATGGCTACACCTTC

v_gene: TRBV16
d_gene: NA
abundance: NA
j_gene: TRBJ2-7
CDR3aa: CASSPGQYSYEQYF
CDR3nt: TGTGCCAGCAGCCCCGGACAGTACTCCTACGAGCAGTACTTC

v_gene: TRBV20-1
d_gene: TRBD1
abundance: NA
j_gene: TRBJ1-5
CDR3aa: CSAQQGPNQPQHF
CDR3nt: TGCAGTGCCCAACAGGGGCCCAATCAGCCCCAGCATTTT

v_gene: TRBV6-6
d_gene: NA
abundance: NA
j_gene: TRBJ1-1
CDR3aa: CASRSGQNTEAFF
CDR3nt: TGTGCCAGCAGGTCCGGACAGAACACTGAAGCTTTCTTT

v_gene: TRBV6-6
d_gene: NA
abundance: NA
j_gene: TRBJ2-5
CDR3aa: CASTLQGEETQYF
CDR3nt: TGTGCCAGCACCCTACAGGGTGAGGAGACCCAGTACTTC